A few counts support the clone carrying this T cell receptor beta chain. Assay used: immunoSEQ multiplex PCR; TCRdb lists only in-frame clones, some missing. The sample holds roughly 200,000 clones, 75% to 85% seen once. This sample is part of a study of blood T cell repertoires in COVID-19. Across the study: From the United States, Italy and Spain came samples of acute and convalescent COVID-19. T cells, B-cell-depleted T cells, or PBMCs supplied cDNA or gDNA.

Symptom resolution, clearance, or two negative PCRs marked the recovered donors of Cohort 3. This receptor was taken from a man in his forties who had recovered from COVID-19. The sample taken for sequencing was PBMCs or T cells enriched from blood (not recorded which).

This CDR3 is CASSQGRVYNSPLHF. The CDR3 region has the DNA TGTGCCAGCAGCCAAGGGCGGGTTTATAATTCACCCCTCCACTTT. V gene TRBV3-1 (or the pseudogene TRBV3-2) combines with J gene TRBJ1-6, with D hard to call. This CDR3 has 15 residues. V was clipped by 1 base and J by 4 bases, with 8 bases between them. Germline-derived CDR1 and CDR2 are LGHDT and YNNKEL (reference sequence).